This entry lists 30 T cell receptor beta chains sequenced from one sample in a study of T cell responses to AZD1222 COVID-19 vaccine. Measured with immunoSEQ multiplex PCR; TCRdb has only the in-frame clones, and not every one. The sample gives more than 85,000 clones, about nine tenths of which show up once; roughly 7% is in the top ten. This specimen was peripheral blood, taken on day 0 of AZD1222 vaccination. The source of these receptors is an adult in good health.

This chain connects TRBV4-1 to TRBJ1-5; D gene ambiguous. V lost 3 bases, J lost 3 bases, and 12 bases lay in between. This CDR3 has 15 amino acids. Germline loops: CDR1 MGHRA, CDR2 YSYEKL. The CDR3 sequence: CASSHAPRSNQPQHF. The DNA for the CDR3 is TGCGCCAGCAGCCATGCTCCACGGTCCAATCAGCCCCAGCATTTT.

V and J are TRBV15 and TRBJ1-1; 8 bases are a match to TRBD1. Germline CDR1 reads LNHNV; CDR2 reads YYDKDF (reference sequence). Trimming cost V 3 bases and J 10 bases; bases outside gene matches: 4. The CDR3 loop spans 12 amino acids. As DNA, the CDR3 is TGTGCCACCAGCAGGGACAGGGCCAGAGCTTTCTTT. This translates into CATSRDRARAFF.

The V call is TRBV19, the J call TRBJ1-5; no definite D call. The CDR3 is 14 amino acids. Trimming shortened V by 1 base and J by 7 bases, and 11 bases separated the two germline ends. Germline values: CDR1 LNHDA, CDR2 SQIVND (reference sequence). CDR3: CASSIGWEVQPQHF. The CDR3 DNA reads TGTGCCAGTAGTATAGGGTGGGAGGTCCAGCCCCAGCATTTT.

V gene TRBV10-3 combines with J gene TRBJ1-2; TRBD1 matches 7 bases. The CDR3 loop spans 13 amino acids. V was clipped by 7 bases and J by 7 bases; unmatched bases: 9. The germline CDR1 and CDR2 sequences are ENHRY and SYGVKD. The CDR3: CAITQGGIAGYTF. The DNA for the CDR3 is TGTGCCATCACCCAGGGGGGGATCGCTGGCTACACCTTC.

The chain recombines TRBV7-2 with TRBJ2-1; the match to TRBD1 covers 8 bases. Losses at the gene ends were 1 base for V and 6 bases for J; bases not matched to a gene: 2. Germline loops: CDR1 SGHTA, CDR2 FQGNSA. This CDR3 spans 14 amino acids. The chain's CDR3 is CASSLEDRGNEQFF. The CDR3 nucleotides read TGTGCCAGCAGCTTAGAAGACAGGGGCAATGAGCAGTTCTTC.

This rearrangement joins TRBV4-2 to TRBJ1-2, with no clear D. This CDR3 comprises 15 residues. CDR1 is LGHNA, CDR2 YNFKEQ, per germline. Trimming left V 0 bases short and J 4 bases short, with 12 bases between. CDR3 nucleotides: TGTGCCAGCAGCCAAGATGAGGGTTCGACCTATGGCTACACCTTC. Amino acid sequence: CASSQDEGSTYGYTF.

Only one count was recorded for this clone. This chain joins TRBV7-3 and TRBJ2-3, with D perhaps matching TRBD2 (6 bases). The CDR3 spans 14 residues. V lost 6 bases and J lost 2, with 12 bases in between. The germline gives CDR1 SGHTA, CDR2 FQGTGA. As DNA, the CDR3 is TGTGCCAGCAGTTTCGGGGGTACCACAGATACGCAGTATTTT. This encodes CASSFGGTTDTQYF.

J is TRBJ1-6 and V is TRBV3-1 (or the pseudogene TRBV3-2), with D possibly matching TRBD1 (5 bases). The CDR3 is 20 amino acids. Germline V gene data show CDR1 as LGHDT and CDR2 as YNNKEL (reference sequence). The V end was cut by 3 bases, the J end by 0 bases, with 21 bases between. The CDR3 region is CASSQGQGPVPSSYNSPLHF. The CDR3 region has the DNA TGTGCCAGCAGCCAGGGGCAGGGCCCTGTCCCGAGCTCCTATAATTCACCCCTCCACTTT.

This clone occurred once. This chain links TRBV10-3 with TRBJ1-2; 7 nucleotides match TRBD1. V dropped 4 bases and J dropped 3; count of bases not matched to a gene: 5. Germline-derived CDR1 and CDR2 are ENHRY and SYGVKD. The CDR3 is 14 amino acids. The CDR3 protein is CAISGQGGDYGYTF. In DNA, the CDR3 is TGTGCCATCAGTGGACAGGGAGGGGACTATGGCTACACCTTC.

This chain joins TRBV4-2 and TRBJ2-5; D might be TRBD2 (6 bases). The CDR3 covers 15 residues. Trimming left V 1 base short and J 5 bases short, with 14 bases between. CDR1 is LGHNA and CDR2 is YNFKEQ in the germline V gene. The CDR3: CASSQGSLGRETQYF. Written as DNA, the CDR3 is TGTGCCAGCAGCCAAGGTAGCCTGGGGAGGGAGACCCAGTACTTC.

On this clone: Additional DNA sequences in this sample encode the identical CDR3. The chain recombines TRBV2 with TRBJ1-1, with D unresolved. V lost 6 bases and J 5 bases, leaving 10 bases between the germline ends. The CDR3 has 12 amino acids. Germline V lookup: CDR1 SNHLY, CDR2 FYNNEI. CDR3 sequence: CASSAQGTEAFF. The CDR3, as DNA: TGTGCCAGCAGCGCACAAGGGACTGAAGCTTTCTTT.

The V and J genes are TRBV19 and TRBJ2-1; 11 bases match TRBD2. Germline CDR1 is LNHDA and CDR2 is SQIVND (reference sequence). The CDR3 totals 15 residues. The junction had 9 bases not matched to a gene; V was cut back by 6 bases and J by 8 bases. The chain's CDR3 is CASRTTSGAWDEQFF. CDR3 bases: TGTGCCAGTAGGACGACTAGCGGGGCCTGGGATGAGCAGTTCTTC.

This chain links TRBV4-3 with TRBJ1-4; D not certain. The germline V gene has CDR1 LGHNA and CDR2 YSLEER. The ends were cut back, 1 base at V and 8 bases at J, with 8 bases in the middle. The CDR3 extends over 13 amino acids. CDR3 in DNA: TGCGCCAGCAGCCAAGGGTCATGGGAAAAACTGTTTTTT. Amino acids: CASSQGSWEKLFF.

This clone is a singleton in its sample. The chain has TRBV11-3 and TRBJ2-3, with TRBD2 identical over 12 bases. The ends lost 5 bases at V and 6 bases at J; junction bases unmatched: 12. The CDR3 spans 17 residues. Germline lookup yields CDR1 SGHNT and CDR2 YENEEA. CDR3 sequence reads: CASSLDGLAGPADTQYF. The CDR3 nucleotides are TGTGCCAGCAGCCTCGACGGACTAGCGGGACCGGCGGATACGCAGTATTTT.

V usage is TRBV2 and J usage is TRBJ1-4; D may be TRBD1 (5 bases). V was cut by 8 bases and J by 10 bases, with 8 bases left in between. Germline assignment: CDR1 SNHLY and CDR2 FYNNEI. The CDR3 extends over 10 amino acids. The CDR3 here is CASLRGKLFF. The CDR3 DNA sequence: TGTGCCAGCCTTAGGGGAAAACTGTTTTTT.

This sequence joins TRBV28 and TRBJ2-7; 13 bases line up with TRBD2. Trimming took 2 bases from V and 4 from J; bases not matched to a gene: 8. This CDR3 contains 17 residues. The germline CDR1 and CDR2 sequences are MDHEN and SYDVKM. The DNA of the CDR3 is TGTGCCAGCAGTTTACGGACTAGCGGGAGTATGAGATACGAGCAGTACTTC. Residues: CASSLRTSGSMRYEQYF.

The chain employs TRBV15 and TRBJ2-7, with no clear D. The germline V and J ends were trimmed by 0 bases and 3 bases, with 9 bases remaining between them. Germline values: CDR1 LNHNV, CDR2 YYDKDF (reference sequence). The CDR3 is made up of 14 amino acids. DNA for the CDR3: TGTGCCACCAGCAGAGATCTGGGCGGCTACGAGCAGTACTTC. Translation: CATSRDLGGYEQYF. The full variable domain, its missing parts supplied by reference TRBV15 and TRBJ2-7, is DAMVIQNPRYQVTQFGKPVTLSCSQTLNHNVMYWYQQKSSQAPKLLFHYYDKDFNNEADTPDNFQSRRPNTSFCFLDIRSPGLGDTAMYLCATSRDLGGYEQYFGPGTRLTVT.

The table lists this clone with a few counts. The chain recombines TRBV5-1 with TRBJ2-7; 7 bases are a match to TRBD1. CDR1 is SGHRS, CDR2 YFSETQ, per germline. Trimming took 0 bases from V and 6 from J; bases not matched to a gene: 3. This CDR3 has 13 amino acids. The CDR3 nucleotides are TGCGCCAGCAGCTTGGTGACAGGGTTCGAGCAGTACTTC. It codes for CASSLVTGFEQYF.

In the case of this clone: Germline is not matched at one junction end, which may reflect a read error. The CDR3 DNA reads TGCGCCCGCAGCCTCCGGGGTAGCGGGGCTAGCACAGATACGCAGTATTTT. Protein: CARSLRGSGASTDTQYF. The gene calls are TRBV4-1 and TRBJ2-3, with TRBD2 identical over 8 bases. Germline CDR1 MGHRA, CDR2 YSYEKL. The CDR3 length is 17 residues.

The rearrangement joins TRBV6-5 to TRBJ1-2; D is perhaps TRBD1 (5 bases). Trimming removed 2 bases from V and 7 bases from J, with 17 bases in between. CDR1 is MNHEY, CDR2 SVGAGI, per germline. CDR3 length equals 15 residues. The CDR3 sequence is CASSYGLRGPSGYTF. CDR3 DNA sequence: TGTGCCAGCAGTTACGGACTTAGGGGACCATCTGGCTACACCTTC.

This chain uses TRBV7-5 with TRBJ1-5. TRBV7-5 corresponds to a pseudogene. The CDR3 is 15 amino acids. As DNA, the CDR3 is TGTGTCAGAAGCTTAGATGGGCTGGGAAAGGGGCCCCAGCATTTT. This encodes CVRSLDGLGKGPQHF.

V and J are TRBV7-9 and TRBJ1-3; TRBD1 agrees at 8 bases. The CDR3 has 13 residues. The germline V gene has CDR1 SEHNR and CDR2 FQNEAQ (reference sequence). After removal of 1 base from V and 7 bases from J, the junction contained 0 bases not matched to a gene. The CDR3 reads CASSLGQGNTIYF. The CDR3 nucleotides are TGTGCCAGCAGCTTAGGACAGGGGAACACCATATATTTT. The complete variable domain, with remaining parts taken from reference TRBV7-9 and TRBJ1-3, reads DTGVSQNPRHKITKRGQNVTFRCDPISEHNRLYWYRQTLGQGPEFLTYFQNEAQLEKSRLLSDRFSAERPKGSFSTLEIQRTEQGDSAMYLCASSLGQGNTIYFGEGSWLTVV.

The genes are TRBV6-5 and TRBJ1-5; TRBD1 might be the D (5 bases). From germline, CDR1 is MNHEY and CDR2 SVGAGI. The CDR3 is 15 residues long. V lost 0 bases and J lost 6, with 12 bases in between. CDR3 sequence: CASSYSRRGTQPQHF. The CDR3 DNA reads TGTGCCAGCAGTTACTCAAGGCGGGGGACTCAGCCCCAGCATTTT.

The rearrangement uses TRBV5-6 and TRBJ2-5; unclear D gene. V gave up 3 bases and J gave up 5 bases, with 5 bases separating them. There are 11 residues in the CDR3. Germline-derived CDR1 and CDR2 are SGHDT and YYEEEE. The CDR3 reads CASSYLETQYF. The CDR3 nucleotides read TGTGCCAGCAGCTACCTGGAGACCCAGTACTTC. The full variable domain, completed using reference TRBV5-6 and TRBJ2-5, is DAGVTQSPTHLIKTRGQQVTLRCSPKSGHDTVSWYQQALGQGPQFIFQYYEEEERQRGNFPDRFSGHQFPNYSSELNVNALLLGDSALYLCASSYLETQYFGPGTRLLVL.

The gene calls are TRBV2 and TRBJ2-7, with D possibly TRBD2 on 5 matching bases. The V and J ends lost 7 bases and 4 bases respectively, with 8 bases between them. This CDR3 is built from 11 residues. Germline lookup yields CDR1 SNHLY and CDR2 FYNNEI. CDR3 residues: CASKREYEQYF. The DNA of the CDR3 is TGTGCCAGCAAAAGGGAGTACGAGCAGTACTTC.

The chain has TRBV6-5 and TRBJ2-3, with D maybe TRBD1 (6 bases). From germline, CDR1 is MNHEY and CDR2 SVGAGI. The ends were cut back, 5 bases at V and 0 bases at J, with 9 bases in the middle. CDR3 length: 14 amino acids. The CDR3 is CASSIGQSTDTQYF. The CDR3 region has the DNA TGTGCCAGCAGTATCGGACAGAGCACAGATACGCAGTATTTT.

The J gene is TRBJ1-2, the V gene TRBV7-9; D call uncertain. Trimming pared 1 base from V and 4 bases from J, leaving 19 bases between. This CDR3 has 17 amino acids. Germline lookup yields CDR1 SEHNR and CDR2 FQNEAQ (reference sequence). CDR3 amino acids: CASSLGSPTLKSYGYTF. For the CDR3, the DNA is TGTGCCAGCAGCTTAGGTAGCCCCACGCTTAAGAGCTATGGCTACACCTTC.

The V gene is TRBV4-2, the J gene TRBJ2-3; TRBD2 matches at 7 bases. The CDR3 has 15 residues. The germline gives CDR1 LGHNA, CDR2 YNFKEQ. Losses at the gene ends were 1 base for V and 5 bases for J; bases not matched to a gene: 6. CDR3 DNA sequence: TGTGCCAGCAGCCAAGGGGACTACCCCGTAGATACGCAGTATTTT. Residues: CASSQGDYPVDTQYF.

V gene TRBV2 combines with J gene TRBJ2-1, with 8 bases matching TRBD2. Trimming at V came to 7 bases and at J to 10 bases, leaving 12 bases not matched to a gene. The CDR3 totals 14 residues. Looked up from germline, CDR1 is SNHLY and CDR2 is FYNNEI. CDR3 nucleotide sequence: TGTGCCAGCAACCCCGGGAGTAGCGGGATAGAGCAGTTCTTC. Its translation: CASNPGSSGIEQFF.

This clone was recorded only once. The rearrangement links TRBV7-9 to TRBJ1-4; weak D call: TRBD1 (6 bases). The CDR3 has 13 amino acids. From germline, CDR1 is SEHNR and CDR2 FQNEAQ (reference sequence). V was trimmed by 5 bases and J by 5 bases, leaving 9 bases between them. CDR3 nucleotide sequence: TGTGCCAGCAGCCCTGGACAGAATGAAAAACTGTTTTTT. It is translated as CASSPGQNEKLFF.